This T cell receptor beta chain was found in a study of memory CD8 T cells in hepatitis C reinfection. About the research overall: Samples at peak reinfection came 3 to 8 weeks post-detection. Study observations and caveats: Only four to six donors prevented definitive conclusions about public clonotypes.

Regarding time point: peak reinfection, 3 to 8 weeks after reinfection detection. No in vitro expansion preceded TCR sequencing of the sorted cells. Control naive CD8 T cells came from a couple of donors at all three reinfection time points. As to this clone: As yet, its antigen is unknown.

The germline V gene encodes CDR1 SGDLS and CDR2 YYNGEE. The V and J ends lost 3 bases and 6 bases respectively, with 6 bases between them. The CDR3 runs to 12 residues. Profiled with immunoSEQ multiplex PCR; TCRdb holds only in-frame clones, not every one. The sample gives about 45,000 clones, 88% of which show up once; around 1.2% is in the top ten. This receptor was identified in a man aged 18 to 29 with hepatitis C virus infection. Material for sequencing was naive CD8+ T cells sorted from blood. The rearrangement joins TRBV9 to TRBJ2-2; D remains ambiguous. The CDR3 spells CASSAGSGELFF. CDR3 coding DNA: TGTGCCAGCAGCGCAGGTTCCGGGGAGCTGTTTTTT.